The rows below give T cell receptor delta chains drawn from one sample of a study of gamma-delta T cells after stem cell transplantation. With CATT, TCRdb re-called clones from the RT-PCR reads. This sample has 1,500 to 2,000 delta-chain clones, with roughly 6% found just once. Material: gamma-delta T cells. Every receptor here comes from a human donor. It is not recorded whose cells these are; they may come from a transplant donor. The CDR3 runs from the conserved cysteine through the conserved F or W. The D gene is left open where the match is weak. Clone size, where shown, is once, few, many, or a class for clones that have expanded.

V gene	clone size	D gene	J gene	CDR3 DNA	CDR3 protein
TRDV2	medium-sized	TRDD3	TRDJ2	TGTGCCTGTGACACCGTAGGGGCTGGGGGCCTCGGGGAACAACTCTTCTTT	CACDTVGAGGLGEQLFF
TRDV2	medium-sized	NA	TRDJ1	TGTGCCTGTGACACCGTTGGCCGAGGGGACAAACTCATCTTT	CACDTVGRGDKLIF
TRDV2	NA	TRDD3	TRDJ1	TGTGCCTGTGATCCCCTACTGGGGACCGGGGGATCGACCGATAAACTCATCTTT	CACDPLLGTGGSTDKLIF
TRDV3	NA	TRDD3	TRDJ1	TGTGCCTTTCACTGGGGAGAACCGTACACCGATAAACTCATCTTT	CAFHWGEPYTDKLIF
TRDV2	NA	NA	TRDJ2	TGTGCCTGTGACACATTGGGGGCTACTAAGGGAGCTTTTACAGCACAACTCTTCTTT	CACDTLGATKGAFTAQLFF
TRDV2	few	TRDD3	TRDJ1	TGTGCCTGTGAAGTACTGGGGGTTATTCAAGGCGGTAAACTCATCTTT	CACEVLGVIQGGKLIF
TRDV2	NA	NA	TRDJ1	TGTGCCTGTGACACCGCATTTGGTACCCTTCGTACTGGTGGATACAACGATAAACTCATCTTT	CACDTAFGTLRTGGYNDKLIF
TRDV2	large	NA	TRDJ1	TGTGCCTGTGACGGTCTAGGGGATACCGATAAACTCATCTTT	CACDGLGDTDKLIF
TRDV2	large	TRDD3	TRDJ1	TGTGCCTGTGACACTGTGGGGGATAAGGGCGGCGATAAACTCATCTTT	CACDTVGDKGGDKLIF
TRDV2	medium-sized	NA	TRDJ1	TGTGCCTGTGACCCTGTCCTAGGGGGGGAGTACACCGATAAACTCATCTTT	CACDPVLGGEYTDKLIF
TRDV2	NA	NA	TRDJ1	TGTGCCTGTGAAGGATTGGGGACCTACACCGATAAACTCATCTTT	CACEGLGTYTDKLIF
TRDV2	NA	TRDD3	TRDJ1	TGTGCCTGTGACAGACTGGGGGATACCTCTGATAAACTCATCTTT	CACDRLGDTSDKLIF
TRDV3	few	NA	TRDJ1	TGTGCCCCTGGGGCCTCCTACGGCCGAGGGTCTGCCGATAAACTCATCTTT	CAPGASYGRGSADKLIF
TRDV2	medium-sized	TRDD3	TRDJ1	TGTGCCTGTGACACCCTAGGGCTGGGGGATACCCTCACCGATAAACTCATCTTT	CACDTLGLGDTLTDKLIF
TRDV2	medium-sized	TRDD3	TRDJ1	TGTGCCTGTGACCTACTGGGGGAGAGGGGGAACACCGATAAACTCATCTTT	CACDLLGERGNTDKLIF
TRDV2	large	TRDD3	TRDJ1	TGTGCCTGTGACACCGTTTTGCCTGGGGGATCCTCGTACACCGATAAACTCATCTTT	CACDTVLPGGSSYTDKLIF
TRDV2	few	TRDD3	TRDJ1	TGTGCCTGTGACACCGTTCTGGGGGAAAACACCGATAAACTCATCTTT	CACDTVLGENTDKLIF
TRDV2	few	TRDD3	TRDJ1	TGTGCCTGTGACATCTTACTGGGGGATACGCGCATAGATAAACTCATCTTT	CACDILLGDTRIDKLIF
TRDV2	medium-sized	NA	TRDJ1	TGTGCCTGTGACACGGTTCAAGGGGACGATAAACTCATCTTT	CACDTVQGDDKLIF
TRDV2	medium-sized	NA	TRDJ1	TGTGCCTGTGACACCGTTTGGGTGGGGGACACCGATAAACTCATCTTT	CACDTVWVGDTDKLIF
TRDV2	medium-sized	TRDD3	TRDJ1	TGTGCCTGTGACACCTTATTGGGGGATACAGAAGTAAAGGATAAACTCATCTTT	CACDTLLGDTEVKDKLIF
TRDV2	NA	NA	TRDJ1	TGTGCCTGTGACGTGCTGGGAGATTCGTACACCGATAAACTCATCTTT	CACDVLGDSYTDKLIF
TRDV2	few	NA	TRDJ1	TGTGCCTGTGACACCGTAGGGCCAGTTGGGGACCTGTACACCGATAAACTCATCTTT	CACDTVGPVGDLYTDKLIF
TRDV2	few	TRDD3	TRDJ1	TGTGCCTGTGACACTTTACTGGGGGATACGCGGTACACCGATAAACTCATCTTT	CACDTLLGDTRYTDKLIF
TRDV2	medium-sized	TRDD3	TRDJ1	TGTGCCTGTGACACCGTTTTCTCCCAACATACTGGGGGATATTCCGATAAACTCATCTTT	CACDTVFSQHTGGYSDKLIF
TRDV2	large	TRDD3	TRDJ1	TGTGCCTGTGACACCCTTCTTCGATCGGAAGTACTGGGGGGTTCGACCACCGATAAACTCATCTTT	CACDTLLRSEVLGGSTTDKLIF
TRDV2	medium-sized	TRDD3	TRDJ1	TGTGCCTGTGACTCCGTGCTGGGGGGAGTAAAACTCATCTTT	CACDSVLGGVKLIF
TRDV2	few	TRDD3	TRDJ3	TGTGCCTGTGACTTACTGGGGGATACCCCCGGGTCCTGGGACACCCGACAGATGTTTTTC	CACDLLGDTPGSWDTRQMFF
TRDV2	large	TRDD3	TRDJ1	TGTGCCTGTGACACCCTGGGGGATACGCGTGGCACCGATAAACTCATCTTT	CACDTLGDTRGTDKLIF
TRDV2	medium-sized	TRDD3	TRDJ1	TGTGCCTGTGCCCCGTTAACTCTGGGGGATACGGACGATAAACTCATCTTT	CACAPLTLGDTDDKLIF
TRDV2	few	TRDD3	TRDJ1	TGTGCCTGTGATGTACTGGGGGATACTCCCGATAAACTCATCTTT	CACDVLGDTPDKLIF